This T cell receptor beta chain was found in a study of response to subunit inactivated influenza vaccine. Regarding the study as a whole: Only a handful of new T cells, the authors suggested, are recruited with each seasonal influenza vaccination.

Notes on this clonotype: The antigen remains undetermined.

CDR3 length equals 16 residues. V lost 3 bases and J lost 4; bases outside the gene matches: 9. Germline assignment: CDR1 DFQATT and CDR2 SNEGSKA (reference sequence). TCRdb ran MiXCR on the RT-PCR reads and lists one entry per CDR3 protein. The sample holds more than 450,000 distinct CDR3 sequences, 10% to 15% seen once. The chain recombines TRBV20-1 with TRBJ2-3; TRBD2 matches 11 bases. This TCR came from a man aged 45-65 years who received an inactivated influenza vaccine. This material consisted of PBMCs from blood, taken on the day of vaccination. CDR3 residues: CSASATLAGGPDTQYF. In DNA form, the CDR3 reads TGCAGTGCTAGTGCAACCCTAGCGGGAGGACCAGATACGCAGTATTTT.